Each of the 21 T cell receptor beta chains below was sequenced from the same sample in a study of early T cells in non-severe SARS-CoV-2 infection. TCRdb passed the 5' RACE reads through MiXCR, listing each CDR3 protein once. The profile covers over 50,000 distinct CDR3 sequences, with 10% to 14% appearing a single time and about 1.7% taken by the ten largest. Sequenced sample: whole blood. Receptor source: an adult who was a healthcare worker with PCR-confirmed SARS-CoV-2 infection or an uninfected control (not recorded which).

As regards this clonotype: A much larger clone lies one base from this, so it may be a read error. The rearrangement uses TRBV15 and TRBJ1-2; a weak D match, TRBD1 (6 bases). Trimming took off 0 bases at V and 6 bases at J, with 17 bases between the two ends. Germline V gene lookup returns CDR1 LNHNV and CDR2 YYDKDF (reference sequence). The CDR3 consists of 16 residues. CDR3 sequence (DNA): TGTGCCACCAGCAGAGAGGACCAGCGCAGGGGAGATGGCTACACCTTC. Its protein is CATSREDQRRGDGYTF. Combining the CDR3 with reference TRBV15 and TRBJ1-2 gives the whole variable domain DAMVIQNPRYQVTQFGKPVTLSCSQTLNHNVMYWYQQKSSQAPKLLFHYYDKDFNNEADTPDNFQSRRPNTSFCFLDIRSPGLGDTAMYLCATSREDQRRGDGYTFGSGTRLTVV.

This clonotype was recorded at least ten times. The V gene is TRBV7-9, the J gene TRBJ2-1; 8 nucleotides line up with TRBD2. V lost 1 base to trimming and J lost 3 bases; unmatched junction nucleotides: 5. CDR1 is SEHNR, CDR2 FQNEAQ, per germline (reference sequence). The CDR3 runs to 16 residues. The CDR3 region has the DNA TGTGCCAGCAGCTTAGGGCCCGGGGGGGTCTACAATGAGCAGTTCTTC. Its translation is CASSLGPGGVYNEQFF.

This rearrangement joins TRBV12-3 or TRBV12-4 to TRBJ2-3; D might be TRBD2 (5 bases). The germline V and J ends were trimmed by 7 bases and 2 bases, with 10 bases remaining between them. The CDR3 contains 13 residues. The CDR3 spells CASNRGDTDTQYF. The CDR3 DNA sequence: TGTGCCAGCAACCGGGGAGACACAGATACGCAGTATTTT.

This clonotype has a count of ten or more. This chain joins TRBV7-2 and TRBJ2-3; D is undetermined. The germline gives CDR1 SGHTA, CDR2 FQGNSA. CDR3 size: 15 residues. Trimming shortened V by 5 bases and J by 1 base, and 13 bases separated the two germline ends. CDR3 in amino acids: CASSTSDLGTDTQYF. The DNA for the CDR3 is TGTGCCAGCAGCACCAGCGATTTAGGCACAGATACGCAGTATTTT.

This clonotype was seen ten or more times. The chain combines TRBV20-1 with TRBJ2-1; no definite D call. CDR1 is DFQATT, CDR2 SNEGSKA, per germline (reference sequence). The V end lost 6 bases, the J end lost 6 bases, and 21 bases lay between the germline ends. The CDR3 covers 15 residues. This CDR3 reads CSANGRDYAPNEQFF. The CDR3 coding sequence is TGCAGTGCAAACGGGCGTGATTATGCCCCCAATGAGCAGTTCTTC.

In this sample, this clonotype turned up many times. The J gene is TRBJ1-6, the V gene TRBV5-1; the D gene is possibly TRBD1 (6 bases). The CDR3 consists of 15 residues. V shed 4 bases and J shed 8 bases, with 16 bases lying between them. The V gene's germline CDR1 is SGHRS and CDR2 YFSETQ. The CDR3 nucleotides read TGCGCCAGCAGCGCCCGGGACATCTTCGATTCACCCCTCCACTTT. Its protein is CASSARDIFDSPLHF.

The CDR3 spells CASSFTRGYEQYF. CDR3 bases: TGTGCCAGCAGTTTCACCAGGGGTTACGAGCAGTACTTC. The rearrangement uses TRBV12-3 or TRBV12-4 and TRBJ2-7, with D perhaps matching TRBD1 (6 bases). The CDR3 runs to 13 residues. The V and J ends lost 3 bases and 4 bases respectively, with 10 bases between them.

The chain is built from TRBV2 and TRBJ2-2, with D hard to call. The CDR3 runs 12 residues. V lost 10 bases and J lost 5, with 11 bases in between. Germline CDR1 is SNHLY and CDR2 is FYNNEI. The CDR3 DNA follows: TGTGCCACCTCGAGCAGTACCGGGGAGCTGTTTTTT. This codes for CATSSSTGELFF.

In nucleotides, the CDR3 is TGTGCCAGCAGCTTAAGGCGAGGGGGCAATCAGCCCCAGCATTTT. It yields the protein CASSLRRGGNQPQHF. The chain combines TRBV13 with TRBJ1-5; tentatively, D is TRBD1 (5 bases). The germline V gene has CDR1 PRHDT and CDR2 FYEKMQ (reference sequence). V shed 2 bases and J shed 2 bases, with 10 bases lying between them. The CDR3 extends over 15 amino acids.

This clonotype was observed many times. V usage is TRBV12-3 or TRBV12-4 and J usage is TRBJ1-3; weak D call: TRBD1 (5 bases). The CDR3 is 14 amino acids. Trimming removed 9 bases from V and 6 bases from J, with 18 bases in between. The CDR3 region is CASRGTRGENTIYF. The CDR3 DNA reads as TGTGCCAGTAGAGGGACTCGGGGGGAAAACACCATATATTTT.

There are a few counts of this clonotype. This chain connects TRBV5-1 to TRBJ2-7; D remains unclear. Germline values: CDR1 SGHRS, CDR2 YFSETQ. V was trimmed by 0 bases and J by 2 bases, leaving 3 bases between them. The CDR3 is made up of 12 amino acids. The CDR3 here is CASSLETYEQYF. The DNA of the CDR3 is TGCGCCAGCAGCTTGGAGACCTACGAGCAGTACTTC.

V is TRBV28 and J is TRBJ2-7; tentatively, D is TRBD1 (6 bases). The V end lost 9 bases, the J end lost 7 bases, and 25 bases lay between the germline ends. CDR3 length equals 15 residues. Looked up from germline, CDR1 is MDHEN and CDR2 is SYDVKM. For the CDR3, the DNA is TGTGCCAGTCAATACCCGGGACATGGGGCGTTTGAGCAGTACTTC. Translated: CASQYPGHGAFEQYF.

This clonotype occurred many times. V gene TRBV7-9 combines with J gene TRBJ1-1; TRBD1 agrees at 7 bases. J gave up 7 bases and V 6 bases, and 5 bases lay outside the gene matches. This CDR3 is 12 amino acids long. Germline V gene lookup returns CDR1 SEHNR and CDR2 FQNEAQ (reference sequence). CDR3 loop: CASRATGDEAFF. The CDR3 nucleotides read TGTGCCAGCAGGGCTACAGGGGATGAAGCTTTCTTT.

The V call is TRBV2, the J call TRBJ2-2, with TRBD1 as a possible D gene (6 bases). The CDR3 covers 14 residues. Germline V gene data show CDR1 as SNHLY and CDR2 as FYNNEI. Between the trimmed V and J ends, which lost 4 bases and 1 base, there was a span of 7 bases. The CDR3, as DNA: TGTGCCAGCAGTGGGACAGTGAACACCGGGGAGCTGTTTTTT. Its translation: CASSGTVNTGELFF.

This clonotype was detected only a few times. For the CDR3, the DNA is TGCAGTGGAAATTGGGGCTCCTATGGCTACACCTTC. Protein product: CSGNWGSYGYTF. V is TRBV20-1 and J is TRBJ1-2; possible D gene TRBD1, 5 bases. V was cut by 7 bases and J by 4 bases, with 13 bases left in between. The CDR3 covers 12 residues. Germline CDR1 and CDR2: DFQATT and SNEGSKA (reference sequence).

This clonotype was recorded many times. The chain couples TRBV7-2 to TRBJ2-5; the match to TRBD1 covers 12 bases. Germline V lookup: CDR1 SGHTA, CDR2 FQGNSA. Trimming cost V 3 bases and J 5 bases; bases outside gene matches: 4. There are 15 residues in the CDR3. CDR3 amino acids: CASSFGTGGSETQYF. CDR3 DNA sequence: TGTGCCAGCAGCTTCGGGACAGGGGGCTCCGAGACCCAGTACTTC.

This clonotype occurred a few times. V gene TRBV12-3 or TRBV12-4 combines with J gene TRBJ2-2; the D is unclear. The ends were cut back, 3 bases at V and 4 bases at J, with 6 bases in the middle. There are 13 residues in the CDR3. CDR3 sequence (DNA): TGTGCCAGCAGTTTTCTTTCCACCGGGGAGCTGTTTTTT. As protein: CASSFLSTGELFF.

The chain joins TRBV18 to TRBJ2-5; D may correspond to TRBD1 or TRBD2 (6 bases each). CDR3 size: 16 residues. Germline loops: CDR1 KGHSH, CDR2 LQKENI. Between the trimmed V and J ends, which lost 3 bases and 5 bases, there was a span of 19 bases. Written as DNA, the CDR3 is TGTGCCAGCTCACCGATAGCCGTGGGGGGCTCGGAGACCCAGTACTTC. Its translation: CASSPIAVGGSETQYF.

A single count supports this clonotype. The gene calls are TRBV14 and TRBJ1-2, with D maybe TRBD1 (5 bases). Trimming cost V 4 bases and J 2 bases, with 5 bases left between them. Looked up from germline, CDR1 is SGHDN and CDR2 is FVKESK. The CDR3 extends over 12 amino acids. CDR3 sequence reads: CASSRQNYGYTF. CDR3 coding DNA: TGTGCCAGCAGCCGACAGAACTATGGCTACACCTTC.

This clonotype was counted ten times or more. The V call is TRBV30, the J call TRBJ2-1; perhaps TRBD2 as D (5 bases). CDR1 and CDR2 (germline): GTSNPN, SVGIG (reference sequence). The CDR3 is 15 residues long. V was cut by 0 bases and J by 7 bases, with 16 bases left in between. The CDR3 sequence: CAWSVREPRRNEQFF. The DNA for the CDR3 is TGTGCCTGGAGTGTAAGGGAGCCCCGGCGAAATGAGCAGTTCTTC.

This clonotype showed up many times. This chain links TRBV30 with TRBJ1-1, with a tentative D call TRBD1 (6 bases). Germline loops: CDR1 GTSNPN, CDR2 SVGIG (reference sequence). The germline V and J ends were trimmed by 8 bases and 6 bases, with 16 bases remaining between them. This CDR3 has 12 residues. CDR3 DNA sequence: TGTGCCGCCCAAGGGGGGCCCGCTGAAGCTTTCTTT. It specifies CAAQGGPAEAFF.